This is a list of T cell receptor beta chains from one sample in a study of cytomegalovirus exposure and HLA in healthy donors. This table comes from immunoSEQ multiplex PCR, and its TCRdb copy is limited to in-frame clones, with some not included. The sample records some 200,000 clones, approximately 78% being singletons. Input material: PBMCs. These receptors all stem from a woman between 18 and 30 years old in good health and CMV-seronegative. Each CDR3 is given with its conserved first and last residue. A D gene is named only where the DNA matches it firmly. Not all rows give a size; the values are once, few, many and, for expanded clones, a class.

d_call: .; v_call: TRBV5-1; clone_size: .; j_call: TRBJ2-3; cdr3_length: 15; cdr3_aa: CASSLLTGSPDTQYF; cdr3_nt: TGCGCCAGCAGCTTGCTTACAGGGTCCCCAGATACGCAGTATTTT
d_call: .; v_call: TRBV6-1; clone_size: few; j_call: TRBJ2-6; cdr3_length: 16; cdr3_aa: CASSERAASVANVLTF; cdr3_nt: TGTGCCAGCAGTGAGCGGGCCGCCTCTGTGGCCAACGTCCTGACTTTC
d_call: .; v_call: TRBV7-2; clone_size: .; j_call: TRBJ1-1; cdr3_length: 13; cdr3_aa: CASRVGGNTEAFF; cdr3_nt: TGTGCCAGCAGGGTGGGGGGGAACACTGAAGCTTTCTTT
d_call: .; v_call: TRBV2; clone_size: .; j_call: TRBJ2-2; cdr3_length: 14; cdr3_aa: CASRTGLHTGELFF; cdr3_nt: TGTGCCAGCAGGACGGGACTGCACACCGGGGAGCTGTTTTTT
d_call: TRBD1; v_call: TRBV29-1; clone_size: .; j_call: TRBJ1-5; cdr3_length: 13; cdr3_aa: CSGGQGAGQPQHF; cdr3_nt: TGCAGCGGTGGACAGGGGGCGGGTCAGCCCCAGCATTTT
d_call: .; v_call: TRBV19; clone_size: .; j_call: TRBJ2-3; cdr3_length: 15; cdr3_aa: CASSIEGKRTDTQYF; cdr3_nt: TGTGCCAGTAGTATAGAGGGCAAGCGCACAGATACGCAGTATTTT
d_call: .; v_call: TRBV5-6; clone_size: .; j_call: TRBJ1-6; cdr3_length: 15; cdr3_aa: CASSLAAGKNSPLHF; cdr3_nt: TGTGCCAGCAGCTTGGCGGCAGGGAAAAACTCACCCCTCCACTTT
d_call: TRBD1; v_call: TRBV2; clone_size: .; j_call: TRBJ1-2; cdr3_length: 15; cdr3_aa: CASSLGQGAFYGYTF; cdr3_nt: TGTGCCAGCAGCCTAGGACAGGGCGCCTTCTATGGCTACACCTTC
d_call: TRBD2; v_call: TRBV11-3; clone_size: once; j_call: TRBJ2-2; cdr3_length: 13; cdr3_aa: CASSLSGSGELFF; cdr3_nt: TGTGCCAGCAGCCTTAGCGGGAGCGGGGAGCTGTTTTTT
d_call: TRBD2; v_call: TRBV7-6; clone_size: .; j_call: TRBJ2-3; cdr3_length: 17; cdr3_aa: CASSPITGLAGGDTQYF; cdr3_nt: TGTGCCAGCAGCCCTATAACGGGGCTAGCGGGAGGAGATACGCAGTATTTT